This TCR beta chain was sequenced for a study of T cell responses to AZD1222 COVID-19 vaccine. Study conclusions and caveats: CD4 TCRs covered the whole spike, strongest at regions 160-218 and 743-854.

Regarding this clone: Its antigen remains unidentified.

Assay: immunoSEQ multiplex PCR; the TCRdb copy retains only in-frame clones and omits some. The sample gives over 110,000 clones, roughly 89% of which show up once; 5.5% is in the top ten. Trimming left V 1 base short and J 5 bases short, with 12 bases between. Germline V gene sequence: CDR1 LGHNA, CDR2 YSLEER. This CDR3 is 15 amino acids long. The TCR was taken from an adult in good health. The sample consisted of peripheral blood, taken on day 0 of AZD1222 vaccination. V usage is TRBV4-3 and J usage is TRBJ2-1; D is tentatively TRBD1 or TRBD2 (5 bases each). CDR3 in amino acids: CASSQAPGLDNEQFF. CDR3 sequence (DNA): TGCGCCAGCAGCCAAGCACCGGGGCTCGACAATGAGCAGTTCTTC.